A single TCR beta chain is shown here with its context. This sample was included in a study of sequential checkpoint blockade in melanoma. Study in general: Patients were randomized 1:1 to nivolumab-then-ipilimumab or ipilimumab-then-nivolumab first-line. After both sequences, patients received maintenance nivolumab.

This table comes from immunoSEQ multiplex PCR, and its TCRdb copy is limited to in-frame clones, with some not included. The sample records 40,000 or so clones, roughly 86% being singletons. Germline CDR1 and CDR2: WNHNN and SYGVQD (reference sequence). The CDR3 consists of 14 residues. The V end was cut by 0 bases, the J end by 3 bases, with 9 bases between. Specified treatment: randomized to nivolumab then ipilimumab (arm A) or the reverse (arm B). None of the patients previously received DNA-damaging chemotherapy. Sorted cells were live CD3+CD8+, lacking CD19 and CD56, from PBMCs. This receptor was identified in a human donor with melanoma. Sequencing was performed on CD8+ T cells sorted from blood (inferred from file names), taken from a patient given nivolumab and ipilimumab in sequence. The chain recombines TRBV10-1 with TRBJ2-7; D not resolved. CDR3 region: CASSESTRVYEQYF. In nucleotides, the CDR3 is TGCGCCAGCAGTGAGTCGACTCGGGTCTACGAGCAGTACTTC.